The rows below give T cell receptor beta chains drawn from one sample of a study of T cell responses to AZD1222 COVID-19 vaccine. TCRdb's table, derived via immunoSEQ multiplex PCR, lists solely in-frame clones and lacks some. This table has some 150,000 clones, about 86% appearing once. This sample comprised peripheral blood, obtained on day 0 of AZD1222 vaccination. The source of these receptors is an adult in good health. Each CDR3 is given with its conserved first and last residue. D genes are given only for firm matches. Not all rows give a size; the values are once, few, many and, for expanded clones, a class.

D,J,V,size,DNA,CDR3
.,TRBJ2-1,TRBV7-3,.,TGTGCCAGCAGCTTAGTCGGGGCCACCCTCTACAATGAGCAGTTCTTC,CASSLVGATLYNEQFF
.,TRBJ2-7,TRBV10-3,.,TGTGCCATCGGCCAGGGAGATGGGACCTACGAGCAGTACTTC,CAIGQGDGTYEQYF
TRBD1,TRBJ1-2,TRBV28,.,TGTGCCAGCAGGGGACAGGGGGTACTCACGGGCTACACCTTC,CASRGQGVLTGYTF
.,TRBJ2-3,TRBV5-1,.,TGCGCCAGCAGGCCTGATGCGGGCACAGATACGCAGTATTTT,CASRPDAGTDTQYF
.,TRBJ2-3,TRBV4-3,.,TGCGCCAGCAGCCAAGATCAAGTAGGCGGGGGCCCAGATACGCAGTATTTT,CASSQDQVGGGPDTQYF
.,TRBJ2-7,TRBV5-1,.,TGCGCCAGCAGCCCCGACATCTACGAGCAGTACTTC,CASSPDIYEQYF
.,TRBJ2-7,TRBV30,.,TGTGCCTGGAGTCGTCGGGGGAGCGAGCAGTACTTC,CAWSRRGSEQYF
.,TRBJ2-2,TRBV7-8,.,TGTGCCAGCAGCCCTTGGGGAAAAAACACCGGGGAGCTGTTTTTT,CASSPWGKNTGELFF
TRBD1,TRBJ2-1,TRBV7-3,.,TGTGCCAGCAGCTCATCGACAGGGGGCGGCAAGGGTGAGCAGTTCTTC,CASSSSTGGGKGEQFF
.,TRBJ2-5,TRBV5-6,.,TGTGCCAGCAGCTTAGGGATCCAAGAGACCCAGTACTTC,CASSLGIQETQYF
.,TRBJ1-2,TRBV10-3,.,TGTGCCATCAGTGGGGCCTCCTATGGCTACACCTTC,CAISGASYGYTF
TRBD2,TRBJ2-7,TRBV29-1,.,TGCAGCGTTGAGGTCGGGGGGGGCGACCAGTACTTC,CSVEVGGGDQYF
.,TRBJ1-6,TRBV6-2/TRBV6-3,.,TGTGCCAGCAGTTACCCGGCAGGGCCGATTAATTCACCCCTCCACTTT,CASSYPAGPINSPLHF
.,TRBJ2-2,TRBV10-3,.,TGTGCCATCAGCCACGACAGTCGCAGCGGGGAGCTGTTTTTT,CAISHDSRSGELFF
.,TRBJ1-6,TRBV4-1,.,TGCGCCAGCCGGGACGTTAATAATTCACCCCTCCACTTT,CASRDVNNSPLHF
.,TRBJ1-4,TRBV9,.,TGTGCCAGCAGCCCTAGTACGGAAAAACTGTTTTTT,CASSPSTEKLFF
.,TRBJ2-3,TRBV10-1,.,TGCGCCAGCTCCGGGTCCCACGCGGAAGATACGCAGTATTTT,CASSGSHAEDTQYF
.,TRBJ1-2,TRBV7-2,.,TGTGCCAGCAGCTTAACAGGCTCTAGCTATGGCTACACCTTC,CASSLTGSSYGYTF
TRBD2,TRBJ2-1,TRBV5-1,.,TGCGCCAGCAGCTTAAGCGGGAGGGCCGAGAATGAGCAGTTCTTC,CASSLSGRAENEQFF
.,TRBJ2-7,TRBV5-1,.,TGCGCCAGCAGGGGCCGTGACACCACCTACGAGCAGTACTTC,CASRGRDTTYEQYF
.,TRBJ1-1,TRBV9,.,TGTGCCAGCAGCGTAGTATCTTCGACCGCTGAAGCTTTCTTT,CASSVVSSTAEAFF
.,TRBJ1-1,TRBV5-4,.,TGTGCCAGCAGCTTGGAGATGAACACTGAAGCTTTCTTT,CASSLEMNTEAFF
.,TRBJ2-7,TRBV28,.,TGTGCCAGCAGTTCCTCAGCAGGAGGCAAGGACGAGCAGTACTTC,CASSSSAGGKDEQYF
.,TRBJ1-1,TRBV18,.,TGTGCCAGCTCAGGGATGGGGGGACCTGAAGCTTTCTTT,CASSGMGGPEAFF
TRBD2,TRBJ2-1,TRBV9,once,TGTGCCAGCAGCGTAGCGGGACTAGCTAACAATGAGCAGTTCTTC,CASSVAGLANNEQFF
.,TRBJ2-1,TRBV29-1,.,TGCAGCCCAAAATCAGCCAATGAGCAGTTCTTC,CSPKSANEQFF
TRBD2,TRBJ2-1,TRBV19,.,TGTGCCAGTAGTATTGAGACTAGCGGGAGAATTCTGGGCAATGAGCAGTTCTTC,CASSIETSGRILGNEQFF
.,TRBJ1-2,TRBV28,.,TGTGCCATCTGGGAGGAAGAGGGGGCTAACTATGGCTACACCTTC,CAIWEEEGANYGYTF
TRBD2,TRBJ2-1,TRBV5-1,.,TGCGCCAGCAGCTTGGGACTAGCGGGGACCAATGAGCAGTTCTTC,CASSLGLAGTNEQFF
TRBD1,TRBJ2-2,TRBV3-1/TRBV3-2,once,TGTGCCAGCAGCCGGACAGGAGACACCGGGGAGCTGTTTTTT,CASSRTGDTGELFF
.,TRBJ1-1,TRBV5-5,.,TGTGCCAGCAGCTTTTCAGAGCAGACTGAAGCTTTCTTT,CASSFSEQTEAFF
TRBD1,TRBJ1-5,TRBV18,.,TGTGCCAGCTCAGTTCAGGGGGACAATCAGCCCCAGCATTTT,CASSVQGDNQPQHF
TRBD1,TRBJ1-3,TRBV6-5,.,TGTGCCAGCTCACCCAGGGGGCTGTCCGGAAACACCATATATTTT,CASSPRGLSGNTIYF
.,TRBJ2-7,TRBV14,.,TGTGCCAGCAGCCAAGCTACCCGAGGGGGGCTTTTAGCCTACGAGCAGTACTTC,CASSQATRGGLLAYEQYF
.,TRBJ1-6,TRBV30,once,TGTGCCTGGAGTGTAAGCAGGATGGGTAATTCACCCCTCCACTTT,CAWSVSRMGNSPLHF
.,TRBJ1-6,TRBV30,.,TGTGCCGGCCAAGACAGGCGAGGGAGTTCACCCCTCCACTTT,CAGQDRRGSSPLHF
TRBD2,TRBJ2-7,TRBV5-1,.,TGCGCCAGCAGCTTGGAGATTTATCGTGGGGGACTAGCGGGTTTAAGCTCCTACGAGCAGTACTTC,CASSLEIYRGGLAGLSSYEQYF
.,TRBJ2-2,TRBV6-5,.,TGTGCCAGCAGCCGAACATCGGAAAACGCCGGGGAGCTGTTTTTT,CASSRTSENAGELFF
TRBD1,TRBJ1-2,TRBV5-4,once,TGTGCCAGCAGTCGAACCGGGACAGGGAGCTATGGCTACACCTTC,CASSRTGTGSYGYTF
TRBD2,TRBJ2-1,TRBV25-1,.,TGTGCCAGCAGTGAACCCCTAGCGGGACATAATGAGCAGTTCTTC,CASSEPLAGHNEQFF
.,TRBJ2-2,TRBV7-3,.,TGTGCCAGCAGCTTAACGTCTGGGACCGACTACACCGGGGAGCTGTTTTTT,CASSLTSGTDYTGELFF
.,TRBJ1-5,TRBV4-1,once,TGCGCCAGCAGCCAAGTGGGGCAGAATCAGCCCCAGCATTTT,CASSQVGQNQPQHF
.,TRBJ1-6,TRBV11-3,.,TGTGCCAGCAGCTTAGATAACAATTCACCCCTCCACTTT,CASSLDNNSPLHF
.,TRBJ1-1,TRBV27,.,TGTGCCAGCAGTTTTGTTCTAAACACTGAAGCTTTCTTT,CASSFVLNTEAFF
TRBD1,TRBJ2-7,TRBV7-9,.,TGTGCCAGCAGCTCAGACAGGGGGCATTACGAGCAGTACTTC,CASSSDRGHYEQYF
.,TRBJ1-2,TRBV9,.,TGTGCCAGCAGCCCCTCGAACTATGGCTACACCTTC,CASSPSNYGYTF
TRBD2,TRBJ2-7,TRBV11-2,.,TGTGCCAGCAGCTTATTGGGTAGCGGGTCAGCCTACGAGCAGTACTTC,CASSLLGSGSAYEQYF
TRBD1,TRBJ2-3,TRBV19,.,TGTGCCAGTAGTGCGAGGACAGGGGTGGCAGATACGCAGTATTTT,CASSARTGVADTQYF
.,TRBJ1-1,TRBV7-2,.,TGTGCCAGCAGCTCCTACCCCCCCACTGAAGCTTTCTTT,CASSSYPPTEAFF
TRBD2,TRBJ2-3,TRBV19,once,TGTGCCAGTACACCACTAGCGGGAGTAGCAGATACGCAGTATTTT,CASTPLAGVADTQYF
.,TRBJ2-7,TRBV6-6,once,TGTGCCAGCAGTCGCGGGAACTCCTACGAGCAGTACTTC,CASSRGNSYEQYF
.,TRBJ1-2,TRBV28,.,TGTGCCAGCAGCCCCGAAGACAGGCCCGACTATGGCTACACCTTC,CASSPEDRPDYGYTF
.,TRBJ1-1,TRBV29-1,.,TGCAGCGTCCGGGACACTGAAGCTTTCTTT,CSVRDTEAFF
TRBD2,TRBJ2-7,TRBV27,.,TGTGCCAGCAGTTTTCGTACGGGAGGGCCTTACGAGCAGTACTTC,CASSFRTGGPYEQYF